This T cell receptor beta chain was profiled in a study of blood T cell repertoires in COVID-19. Study information: The samples span acute and convalescent COVID-19 from the United States, Italy and Spain. PBMCs, B-cell-depleted T cells, or T cells were the source of the cDNA or gDNA that made up the material.

The CDR3 is 14 amino acids. Per the germline V gene, CDR1 is SGHRS and CDR2 is YFSETQ. Methods used by the authors: Reference gene primers were amplified, and this amplification served to estimate nucleated cell counts. The table came from immunoSEQ multiplex PCR; TCRdb's copy has only in-frame clones and leaves some out. V, J and clone size reflect that table, while D and trimming were determined from the DNA. The table includes 97,000 or so clones, 70% to 80% detected once. Notes on this clone: At one end, the junction sequence differs from germline, possibly due to a read error.

Sequencing input: peripheral blood. The chain is built from TRBV5-1 and TRBJ2-1; 9 bases are shared with TRBD1. The TCR sequence derives from a woman older than 75 with active or convalescent COVID-19. CDR3 amino acids: CASSLGGQGNEQFF. DNA for the CDR3: TGTGCCAGCAGCTTGGGAGGACAGGGGAATGAGCAGTTCTTC. Variable domain in full (rest from reference TRBV5-1 and TRBJ2-1): KAGVTQTPRYLIKTRGQQVTLSCSPISGHRSVSWYQQTPGQGLQFLFEYFSETQRNKGNFPGRFSGRQFSNSRSEMNVSTLELGDSALYLCASSLGGQGNEQFFGPGTRLTVL.